What follows are 20 T cell receptor beta chains derived from one specimen sequenced in a study of T cell repertoires in cytomegalovirus infection. MiXCR, applied by TCRdb to the reads, yields one record per CDR3 protein. The sample records under 200,000 distinct CDR3 sequences, 8.5% to 10% being singletons. Sequenced material: PBMCs. The receptors were gathered from a human donor in good health (CMV status not recorded). Some clones in this sample may be carry-over from other donors' samples.

This clonotype has more than one count but fewer than ten. This chain uses TRBV15 with TRBJ2-6; TRBD1 matches 12 bases. The CDR3 is made up of 19 amino acids. Germline-derived CDR1 and CDR2 are LNHNV and YYDKDF (reference sequence). Losses at the gene ends were 0 bases for V and 2 bases for J; bases not matched to a gene: 5. The CDR3 DNA is TGTGCCACCAGCAGAGATCGGGACAGGGGGCGCCCTGGGGCCAACGTCCTGACTTTC. It is translated as CATSRDRDRGRPGANVLTF.

The V call is TRBV19, the J call TRBJ1-5; tentatively, D is TRBD1 (6 bases). V gave up 4 bases and J gave up 3 bases, with 16 bases separating them. Germline CDR1 LNHDA, CDR2 SQIVND (reference sequence). The CDR3 totals 16 residues. The DNA for the CDR3 is TGTGCCAGTAGTACCCGACAGGCCGCCTTCAATCAGCCCCAGCATTTT. Protein: CASSTRQAAFNQPQHF.

This clonotype was recorded many times. This chain links TRBV6-4 with TRBJ1-1; no reliable D call. Trimming stripped 6 bases from V and 1 base from J, with 12 bases between. This CDR3 has 14 residues. Germline CDR1 is MRHNA and CDR2 is SNTAGT. The CDR3 region is CASRDRPGNTEAFF. CDR3 bases: TGTGCCAGCAGGGACCGGCCTGGGAACACTGAAGCTTTCTTT.

The chain links TRBV5-4 to TRBJ2-4; the match to TRBD2 covers 11 bases. Trimming took 4 bases from V and 4 from J; bases not matched to a gene: 4. This CDR3 is built from 15 residues. The germline V gene has CDR1 SGHNT and CDR2 YYREEE (reference sequence). CDR3 nucleotides: TGTGCCAGCAGCGGTAGCGGGGGGGGAAAAAACATTCAGTACTTC. The encoded protein is CASSGSGGGKNIQYF.

The chain couples TRBV25-1 to TRBJ2-1, with D possibly TRBD1 on 6 matching bases. Trimming left V 4 bases short and J 6 bases short, with 25 bases between. CDR1 is MGHDK and CDR2 is SYGVNS in the germline V gene. This CDR3 spans 18 amino acids. CDR3 loop: CASSATRRRQAPGNEQFF. In nucleotides, the CDR3 is TGTGCCAGCAGTGCCACACGTAGAAGACAGGCCCCGGGCAATGAGCAGTTCTTC.

This chain links TRBV4-3 with TRBJ1-3; D unresolved. V lost 0 bases, J lost 3 bases, and 12 bases lay in between. Germline CDR1 reads LGHNA; CDR2 reads YSLEER. The CDR3 is made up of 16 amino acids. CDR3 coding DNA: TGCGCCAGCAGCCAAGATTATGGCAAGGTTGGAAACACCATATATTTT. This sequence encodes CASSQDYGKVGNTIYF.

This clonotype was detected ten times or more. The V gene is TRBV23-1, the J gene TRBJ2-5, with D perhaps TRBD1 or TRBD2 (5 bases each). Being an ORF, TRBV23-1 has a function that is uncertain. This CDR3 spans 15 amino acids. V was clipped by 2 bases and J by 5 bases, with 15 bases between them. CDR3 sequence reads: CASSQGLSWGETQYF. The CDR3 nucleotides are TGCGCCAGCAGTCAAGGGCTTTCGTGGGGGGAGACCCAGTACTTC.

This clonotype came up a few times. The genes are TRBV29-1 and TRBJ2-5; TRBD1 or TRBD2 may be the D gene (5 bases each). Per germline, CDR1 SQVTM and CDR2 ANQGSEA. This CDR3 is built from 15 residues. V lost 2 bases and J 2 bases, leaving 15 bases between the germline ends. The CDR3 sequence is CSVENGAPVQETQYF. For the CDR3, the DNA is TGCAGCGTTGAAAACGGGGCGCCCGTACAAGAGACCCAGTACTTC.

In this sample, this clonotype turned up many times. The rearrangement uses TRBV24-1 and TRBJ2-5; D may be TRBD2 (5 bases). Germline assignment: CDR1 KGHDR and CDR2 SFDVKD. The CDR3 runs 16 residues. V gave up 2 bases and J gave up 0 bases, with 12 bases separating them. This CDR3 reads CATSDSRLTYQETQYF. The CDR3 region has the DNA TGTGCCACCAGTGATTCTAGACTAACGTACCAAGAGACCCAGTACTTC.

This clonotype was detected many times. V usage is TRBV7-9 and J usage is TRBJ2-7; 10 nucleotides match TRBD1. Germline V gene sequence: CDR1 SEHNR, CDR2 FQNEAQ (reference sequence). The CDR3 sequence is 14 residues long. The V and J ends lost 4 bases and 5 bases, in that order; junction bases with no gene match: 5. CDR3 nucleotide sequence: TGTGCCAGCAGCTCCCGGACAGGGGGAGACGAGCAGTACTTC. As protein: CASSSRTGGDEQYF.

This clonotype was found many times. This rearrangement joins TRBV28 to TRBJ1-2, with D possibly TRBD1 on 5 matching bases. With 5 bases removed from V and 7 bases from J, the gap between germline ends came to 8 bases. Germline assignment: CDR1 MDHEN and CDR2 SYDVKM. The CDR3 consists of 11 residues. The CDR3 loop is CASSPQGGYTF. CDR3 nucleotides: TGTGCCAGCAGTCCCCAGGGTGGCTACACCTTC.

In regard to this clonotype: A junction boundary mismatches the germline segment, possibly from a read error. The V and J genes are TRBV5-1 and TRBJ1-5; D call uncertain. Germline V CDR1 and CDR2: SGHRS, YFSETQ. The CDR3 covers 16 residues. The CDR3 sequence is CASSLDVGGSNQLQHF. The CDR3, as DNA: TGCGCCAGCAGCTTGGACGTGGGTGGAAGCAATCAGCTCCAGCATTTT.

This chain joins TRBV6-2 or TRBV6-3 and TRBJ2-2; 7 nucleotides line up with TRBD1. CDR3 size: 13 residues. In germline, CDR1 is MNHEY, CDR2 SVGEGT. Trimming took 6 bases from V and 4 from J; bases not matched to a gene: 2. The CDR3 sequence: CASRRDSTGELFF. The CDR3 DNA reads as TGTGCCAGCAGACGGGACAGCACCGGGGAGCTGTTTTTT.

The chain joins TRBV28 to TRBJ2-1; TRBD2 aligns across 11 bases. Germline CDR1 is MDHEN and CDR2 is SYDVKM. The ends lost 6 bases at V and 1 base at J; junction bases unmatched: 8. The CDR3 has 17 amino acids. In DNA, the CDR3 is TGTGCCAGCAGGAAGCTACTAGCGGGAGCATCCTACAATGAGCAGTTCTTC. Translated, it gives CASRKLLAGASYNEQFF.

The chain is built from TRBV19 and TRBJ1-3; D uncertain. Trimming removed 4 bases from V and 0 bases from J, with 10 bases in between. CDR1 and CDR2 (germline): LNHDA, SQIVND (reference sequence). The CDR3 totals 15 residues. CDR3 sequence: CASSSGPSSGNTIYF. In DNA, the CDR3 is TGTGCCAGTAGTAGCGGGCCCAGCTCTGGAAACACCATATATTTT.

This clonotype appeared a few times. The chain is built from TRBV24-1 and TRBJ2-2; 7 nucleotides align to TRBD1. Losses at the gene ends were 3 bases for V and 4 bases for J; bases not matched to a gene: 13. The CDR3 is 18 residues long. Germline V gene sequence: CDR1 KGHDR, CDR2 SFDVKD. This CDR3 reads CATSDTGALIIGTGELFF. DNA of the CDR3: TGTGCCACCAGTGATACAGGGGCGCTAATAATAGGCACCGGGGAGCTGTTTTTT.

This clonotype was detected many times. This rearrangement joins TRBV7-8 to TRBJ2-7; possibly TRBD1 for D (6 bases). The germline V and J ends were trimmed by 1 base and 4 bases, with 14 bases remaining between them. This CDR3 comprises 15 residues. CDR1 is SGHVS and CDR2 is FQNEAQ in the germline V gene. CDR3 sequence reads: CASSLESGRGYEQYF. As DNA, the CDR3 is TGTGCCAGCAGCTTAGAATCTGGCAGGGGATACGAGCAGTACTTC.

This clonotype occurred many times. This sequence joins TRBV7-2 and TRBJ2-2; 9 bases are a match to TRBD2. Germline assignment: CDR1 SGHTA and CDR2 FQGNSA. The CDR3 has 16 amino acids. V trimming: 5 bases; J trimming: 5 bases; junction bases outside the gene matches: 9. The CDR3 protein is CASSKIAGVWTGELFF. The CDR3 DNA reads TGTGCCAGCAGCAAAATAGCGGGAGTTTGGACCGGGGAGCTGTTTTTT.

This clonotype was counted ten times or more. J is TRBJ2-5 and V is TRBV7-2; TRBD1 might be the D (5 bases). Trimming removed 1 base from V and 2 bases from J, with 14 bases in between. Germline CDR1 is SGHTA and CDR2 is FQGNSA. The CDR3 has 16 amino acids. CDR3 region: CASSLGARGEQETQYF. The CDR3 coding sequence is TGTGCCAGCAGCTTAGGAGCAAGGGGCGAACAAGAGACCCAGTACTTC.

This clonotype was recorded a few times. This chain links TRBV2 with TRBJ1-4; unclear D gene. V shed 3 bases and J shed 1 base, with 9 bases lying between them. CDR1 SNHLY and CDR2 FYNNEI come from the germline V gene. The CDR3 is made up of 15 amino acids. The CDR3 reads CASSDTGLTNEKLFF. CDR3 nucleotides: TGTGCCAGCAGTGACACCGGTTTAACTAATGAAAAACTGTTTTTT.